This T cell receptor (beta chain) was retrieved from a study of shared clonotypes between healthy human individuals (dated by TCRdb to 2020 to 2021). Background for the entire study: Three men and two women, aged 18 to 49 years, made up the cohort. For each donor, three plates each were used for CD4 naive and CD4 memory, two plates were used for CD8 naive, and one plate was used for CD8 memory. The study deeply sequenced blood TCR repertoires of about five healthy adults to estimate repertoire size and the extent of clonotype sharing between individuals. Between about 0.9 and 9 billion PBMCs per donor were obtained by leukapheresis. Different laboratories and diverse techniques were used to prepare libraries and sequence TCR repertoires, to increase sequencing depth and limit assay-specific biases.

Per the germline V gene (reference sequence), MNHEY is the CDR1 and SMNVEV is the CDR2. Trimming accounts for 4 bases at V and 4 bases at J, while the number of junction bases matched to no gene is 7. The CDR3 numbers 16 residues from cysteine through phenylalanine. The only DNA kept is the CDR3, 48 bases in frame from the first base. As regards this clone: Its antigen has not been determined. One base away there is no much larger clone; base qualities are not given.

Results the study describes overall, beyond this receptor: Compared with non-shared clonotypes, clonotypes shared by all four sorted-subset donors had higher generation probabilities. Sharing across a handful of donors was observed for roughly 5.4% of naive CD4, over 3% of naive CD8, 2.3% of memory CD4, and about 0.38% of memory CD8 clonotypes. Pairwise subsampling led to the expectation that sequencing depth would affect the degree of clonotype sharing among donors. Incomplete sequencing was indicated by rarefaction of sorted-subset datasets, despite the large sequencing depth. Sampling was limited to blood, and TCR repertoires in tissue likely differ from TCR repertoires in blood. Naive subsets generally had larger estimated clonotype richness than memory subsets. The genetic and exposure-history diversity represented was limited by the small number of donors.

Using the deep immunoSEQ assay, TCR CDR3 regions were amplified from genomic DNA by multiplex PCR. Extracted genomic DNA from each cell subset was distributed evenly across all wells of several immunoSEQ 96-well plates, and each plate was treated as a replicate. For sorted subsets, each replicate PCR was loaded with roughly 0.2 ug genomic DNA, equivalent to about 30,000 T cell genomes. Purified libraries were measured with a Qubit 3.0 fluorometer, size-checked on a Bioanalyzer 2100, and measured again with the KAPA Library Quantification kit. Every immunoSEQ 96-well plate was sequenced on a dedicated single-read 150-cycle Illumina NextSeq 550 flow cell. From the authors' description of their analysis: Because the immunoSEQ output held only junctional sequences and lacked quality scores, the filtering could not match the filtering applied to full-length reads. Sequences were annotated with PyIR, a Python wrapper for IgBLAST v1.9, and V/J genes and CDR3 were assigned using IMGT germline references. Reads were filtered out if the reads had weak V/J assignments (E-value above 1e-6), no CDR3, stop codons, out-of-frame junctions, or ambiguous translated residues. V3J clonotypes were defined by identical inferred V gene, J gene, and CDR3 amino acid sequence. Percentage overlap between repertoires was calculated by dividing the number of shared unique clonotypes by the size of the smaller repertoire. Three approaches were used to assess repertoire richness: RTK rarefaction, the Chao1 estimator, and Recon v2.1 estimates of unobserved clonotypes. For all TCRbeta clonotypes obtained by the gDNA method from a handful of donors, generation probabilities were computed with OLGA. TCRdb holds this immuneACCESS table with in-frame rearrangements only. Some clones are missing; in checked studies, unresolved V genes explain under half, and the rest has no known cause. D and trimming were read from the DNA, whereas the V and J calls and clone size are those reported in that table. Across this sample there are more than 1.2 million clones, with less than 99% seen only once. Jointly, the top ten make up approximately 0.4% of the sample.

Healthy HIV-negative adults with no recently reported acute infections or vaccinations were included as donors. Only Caucasian adults living in Nashville, Tennessee, USA were represented among the donors. CD4+ T cells were enriched through magnetic negative selection, after which naive cells were positively selected on CD45RA and the remaining negative fraction served as the memory subset. After blood collection by leukapheresis, PBMCs were isolated using Ficoll-Histopaque density gradient centrifugation and then cryopreserved in the vapor phase of liquid nitrogen. Analytical flow cytometry was used to check the purity and quantity of each magnetically sorted T cell population. Each sorted fraction had its genomic DNA isolated and then quantified by UV absorbance on a Nanodrop 2000c.

This clonotype was obtained from a man aged 25-45 years in good health. The sequencing input was naive CD4+ T cells sorted from blood. Explained via the paper, the cell subset or site label denotes: CD45RA+ positively selected. The rearranged segments are TRBV27 and TRBJ2-1; 10 bases in the junction line up with TRBD2. The DNA reads TGTGCCAGCAGTTCCCAGGGACTAGCGAGTTACAATGAGCAGTTCTTC. Its translation is CASSSQGLASYNEQFF.